This T cell receptor (beta chain) was obtained from a study of T-cell reconstitution after alpha-beta-depleted transplantation in children. This clonotype was detected a few times. Germline CDR1 reads DFQATT; CDR2 reads SNEGSKA (reference sequence). The V end lost 2 bases, the J end lost 1 base, and 12 bases lay between the germline ends. The CDR3 has 15 amino acids. TCRbeta library construction was performed incorporating unique molecular identifiers. TCRdb re-called the PCR reads through MiXCR, storing one row per CDR3 protein. The sample yields 600,000 or so distinct CDR3 sequences, 20% to 25% seen once.

The V call is TRBV20-1, the J call TRBJ1-3; D gene ambiguous. The specimen was PBMCs, mostly from graft donor cells, collected 360 days after TCRalphabeta/CD19-depleted stem cell transplant. This clonotype was obtained from a boy under three years old who had a stem cell transplant for acute myeloid leukemia, so the T cells may come from the graft donor. CDR3 in amino acids: CSARSQITSGNTIYF. The CDR3 bases are TGCAGTGCTAGATCCCAGATCACATCTGGAAACACCATATATTTT.